These T cell receptor beta chains were read from a single sample in a study of patients and donors after allogeneic stem cell transplantation. Using its own MiXCR run on the RT-PCR reads, TCRdb lists one record per CDR3 protein. There are about 110,000 distinct CDR3 sequences in the sample; approximately 40% occur only once, and around 26% lies in the top ten. Source material: blood, either unsorted or a sorted T cell fraction (not recorded which). The source of these receptors is a human donor who was either an allogeneic HSCT recipient or a stem cell or donor lymphocyte infusion donor (not recorded which). It is not recorded whose cells these are; they may come from a transplant donor. Each CDR3 is given with its conserved first and last residue. Each record gives: J gene, CDR3 length, V gene, D gene, clone size, CDR3 protein, CDR3 DNA. A D gene is named only where the DNA matches it firmly. Expanded clones are given a class, and other clones once, few, many or no size at all.

j_call: TRBJ2-4
cdr3_length: 14
v_call: TRBV3-1
d_call: TRBD2
clone_size: NA
cdr3_aa: CASSLRLALGIQYF
cdr3_nt: TGTGCCAGCAGCTTGCGACTAGCGCTCGGCATTCAGTACTTC

j_call: TRBJ1-6
cdr3_length: 13
v_call: TRBV28
d_call: NA
clone_size: NA
cdr3_aa: CASSLIRRSPLHF
cdr3_nt: TGTGCCAGCAGTTTAATTCGTAGGTCACCCCTCCACTTT

j_call: TRBJ2-2
cdr3_length: 14
v_call: TRBV6-2/TRBV6-3
d_call: NA
clone_size: once
cdr3_aa: CASSLGTSSGELFF
cdr3_nt: TGTGCCAGCAGTTTAGGCACTAGTTCCGGGGAGCTGTTTTTT

j_call: TRBJ2-7
cdr3_length: 15
v_call: TRBV25-1
d_call: NA
clone_size: few
cdr3_aa: CASSLGGTLSYEQYF
cdr3_nt: TGTGCCAGCAGTCTGGGAGGGACACTCTCCTACGAGCAGTACTTC

j_call: TRBJ2-1
cdr3_length: 15
v_call: TRBV4-3
d_call: TRBD2
clone_size: NA
cdr3_aa: CASSHTSGTYNEQFF
cdr3_nt: TGCGCCAGCAGCCACACTAGCGGAACTTACAATGAGCAGTTCTTC

j_call: TRBJ2-3
cdr3_length: 15
v_call: TRBV5-1
d_call: NA
clone_size: NA
cdr3_aa: CASSLAGATTDTQYF
cdr3_nt: TGCGCCAGCAGCTTGGCAGGGGCCACGACAGATACGCAGTATTTT

j_call: TRBJ1-1
cdr3_length: 15
v_call: TRBV4-2
d_call: NA
clone_size: few
cdr3_aa: CASSRLGHMNTEAFF
cdr3_nt: TGTGCCAGCAGCCGCCTAGGCCACATGAACACTGAAGCTTTCTTT

j_call: TRBJ2-7
cdr3_length: 16
v_call: TRBV5-5
d_call: TRBD1
clone_size: NA
cdr3_aa: CASSSRTGTGIYEQYF
cdr3_nt: TGTGCCAGCAGCTCCCGTACCGGGACAGGGATTTACGAGCAGTACTTC

j_call: TRBJ1-3
cdr3_length: 19
v_call: TRBV7-8
d_call: NA
clone_size: few
cdr3_aa: CASSPQPRRSTATGNTIYF
cdr3_nt: TGTGCCAGCAGCCCTCAGCCACGACGCTCGACAGCCACTGGAAACACCATATATTTT

j_call: TRBJ1-4
cdr3_length: 15
v_call: TRBV5-1
d_call: TRBD1
clone_size: NA
cdr3_aa: CASSLSRDRDEKLFF
cdr3_nt: TGCGCCAGCAGCTTGAGCCGGGACAGGGATGAAAAACTGTTTTTT

j_call: TRBJ1-1
cdr3_length: 15
v_call: TRBV6-5
d_call: TRBD1
clone_size: few
cdr3_aa: CASRRTHDRDTEAFF
cdr3_nt: TGTGCCAGCAGACGAACCCACGACAGGGACACTGAAGCTTTCTTT

j_call: TRBJ1-1
cdr3_length: 13
v_call: TRBV12-3/TRBV12-4
d_call: NA
clone_size: many
cdr3_aa: CASRSQGRTEAFF
cdr3_nt: TGTGCCAGCAGATCCCAGGGCCGTACTGAAGCTTTCTTT

j_call: TRBJ2-1
cdr3_length: 16
v_call: TRBV11-3
d_call: TRBD1
clone_size: NA
cdr3_aa: CASSLGQESSYNEQFF
cdr3_nt: TGTGCCAGCAGCCTAGGACAGGAGAGCTCCTACAATGAGCAGTTCTTC

j_call: TRBJ2-5
cdr3_length: 17
v_call: TRBV12-3/TRBV12-4
d_call: TRBD2
clone_size: NA
cdr3_aa: CASSTHLWASGSETQYF
cdr3_nt: TGTGCCAGCAGTACTCATCTTTGGGCTAGCGGGAGTGAGACCCAGTACTTC

j_call: TRBJ1-1
cdr3_length: 15
v_call: TRBV6-1
d_call: TRBD1
clone_size: many
cdr3_aa: CASSVWGQGKTEAFF
cdr3_nt: TGTGCCAGCAGTGTCTGGGGACAGGGTAAGACTGAAGCTTTCTTT

j_call: TRBJ2-1
cdr3_length: 16
v_call: TRBV6-2/TRBV6-3
d_call: TRBD2
clone_size: few
cdr3_aa: CASSYDSGRAYNEQFF
cdr3_nt: TGTGCCAGCAGTTACGATAGCGGGAGGGCTTACAATGAGCAGTTCTTC

j_call: TRBJ2-3
cdr3_length: 15
v_call: TRBV10-3
d_call: TRBD1
clone_size: NA
cdr3_aa: CAISESTGGADTQYF
cdr3_nt: TGTGCCATCAGTGAGTCGACAGGGGGAGCGGATACGCAGTATTTT

j_call: TRBJ2-5
cdr3_length: 16
v_call: TRBV6-2/TRBV6-3
d_call: NA
clone_size: once
cdr3_aa: CASSSPEGAYQETQYF
cdr3_nt: TGTGCCAGCAGCAGCCCGGAAGGGGCTTATCAAGAGACCCAGTACTTC

j_call: TRBJ1-5
cdr3_length: 15
v_call: TRBV19
d_call: NA
clone_size: few
cdr3_aa: CASSIGAARNQPQHF
cdr3_nt: TGTGCCAGTAGTATAGGGGCAGCCCGCAATCAGCCCCAGCATTTT

j_call: TRBJ1-1
cdr3_length: 15
v_call: TRBV5-6
d_call: NA
clone_size: few
cdr3_aa: CASSSVRGANTEAFF
cdr3_nt: TGTGCCAGCAGCTCTGTGCGGGGCGCGAACACTGAAGCTTTCTTT

j_call: TRBJ2-7
cdr3_length: 13
v_call: TRBV14
d_call: NA
clone_size: NA
cdr3_aa: CASSQGTSHEQYF
cdr3_nt: TGTGCCAGCAGCCAAGGGACTTCCCACGAGCAGTACTTC

j_call: TRBJ1-6
cdr3_length: 13
v_call: TRBV6-5
d_call: NA
clone_size: NA
cdr3_aa: CASKEAYNSPLHF
cdr3_nt: TGTGCCAGCAAAGAAGCATATAATTCACCCCTCCACTTT

j_call: TRBJ2-2
cdr3_length: 13
v_call: TRBV20-1
d_call: NA
clone_size: NA
cdr3_aa: CSASRGGTGELFF
cdr3_nt: TGCAGTGCTAGCAGGGGAGGTACCGGGGAGCTGTTTTTT

j_call: TRBJ1-1
cdr3_length: 10
v_call: TRBV20-1
d_call: NA
clone_size: NA
cdr3_aa: CSAQGTEAFF
cdr3_nt: TGCAGTGCACAGGGTACTGAAGCTTTCTTT

j_call: TRBJ2-7
cdr3_length: 15
v_call: TRBV15
d_call: TRBD2
clone_size: few
cdr3_aa: CATSRVVAGVYEQYF
cdr3_nt: TGTGCCACCAGCAGAGTGGTAGCGGGAGTCTACGAGCAGTACTTC

j_call: TRBJ2-1
cdr3_length: 16
v_call: TRBV7-2
d_call: TRBD2
clone_size: NA
cdr3_aa: CASSSPGSGRRNEQFF
cdr3_nt: TGTGCCAGCAGCTCGCCCGGTAGCGGGAGAAGGAATGAGCAGTTCTTC

j_call: TRBJ1-1
cdr3_length: 13
v_call: TRBV30
d_call: NA
clone_size: NA
cdr3_aa: CASPGRMGAEAFF
cdr3_nt: TGTGCCTCCCCGGGACGGATGGGCGCTGAAGCTTTCTTT

j_call: TRBJ1-5
cdr3_length: 17
v_call: TRBV6-5
d_call: TRBD1
clone_size: NA
cdr3_aa: CASSFPRGRMSNQPQHF
cdr3_nt: TGTGCCAGCAGTTTCCCCAGGGGGCGGATGAGCAATCAGCCCCAGCATTTT

j_call: TRBJ2-6
cdr3_length: 12
v_call: TRBV6-2/TRBV6-3
d_call: NA
clone_size: NA
cdr3_aa: CASSFPRGNGAF
cdr3_nt: TGTGCCAGCAGTTTTCCCCGTGGCAACGGGGCTTTC

j_call: TRBJ2-7
cdr3_length: 13
v_call: TRBV4-1
d_call: NA
clone_size: few
cdr3_aa: CASSPRDNYEQYF
cdr3_nt: TGCGCCAGCAGCCCCCGGGACAACTACGAGCAGTACTTC

j_call: TRBJ2-7
cdr3_length: 16
v_call: TRBV4-3
d_call: TRBD1
clone_size: NA
cdr3_aa: CASSQDTGTGRYEQYF
cdr3_nt: TGCGCCAGCAGCCAAGATACCGGGACAGGGAGATATGAGCAGTACTTC

j_call: TRBJ1-1
cdr3_length: 11
v_call: TRBV20-1
d_call: NA
clone_size: few
cdr3_aa: CSAIQNTEAFF
cdr3_nt: TGCAGTGCTATCCAGAACACTGAAGCTTTCTTT

j_call: TRBJ2-1
cdr3_length: 16
v_call: TRBV24-1
d_call: NA
clone_size: NA
cdr3_aa: CATSDPRGATYNEQFF
cdr3_nt: TGTGCCACCAGTGACCCCCGGGGGGCGACCTACAATGAGCAGTTCTTC

j_call: TRBJ2-1
cdr3_length: 15
v_call: TRBV11-2
d_call: TRBD2
clone_size: few
cdr3_aa: CASSLGGTSRGEQFF
cdr3_nt: TGTGCCAGCAGCTTAGGTGGGACTAGCCGTGGTGAGCAGTTCTTC

j_call: TRBJ2-7
cdr3_length: 17
v_call: TRBV28
d_call: NA
clone_size: NA
cdr3_aa: CASSLSVQALRLYEQYF
cdr3_nt: TGTGCCAGCAGTTTATCGGTTCAAGCGCTGAGGCTCTACGAGCAGTACTTC

j_call: TRBJ2-4
cdr3_length: 13
v_call: TRBV20-1
d_call: TRBD2
clone_size: few
cdr3_aa: CSAMTSGRYIQYF
cdr3_nt: TGCAGTGCCATGACTAGCGGGAGATACATTCAGTACTTC

j_call: TRBJ2-7
cdr3_length: 14
v_call: TRBV19
d_call: NA
clone_size: few
cdr3_aa: CASSKGSGLYEQYF
cdr3_nt: TGTGCCAGTAGTAAGGGGAGCGGCCTCTACGAGCAGTACTTC

j_call: TRBJ1-3
cdr3_length: 16
v_call: TRBV7-2
d_call: NA
clone_size: NA
cdr3_aa: CASSLGPDRLGNTIYF
cdr3_nt: TGTGCCAGCAGCTTAGGCCCGGATAGACTAGGAAACACCATATATTTT

j_call: TRBJ2-7
cdr3_length: 15
v_call: TRBV12-3/TRBV12-4
d_call: TRBD2
clone_size: few
cdr3_aa: CASRVTGTSGYEQYF
cdr3_nt: TGTGCCAGCAGAGTTACCGGGACTAGCGGATACGAGCAGTACTTC

j_call: TRBJ2-3
cdr3_length: 15
v_call: TRBV29-1
d_call: NA
clone_size: NA
cdr3_aa: CSVVGGRRTTDTQYF
cdr3_nt: TGCAGCGTCGTTGGGGGCCGACGGACTACAGATACGCAGTATTTT

j_call: TRBJ1-3
cdr3_length: 16
v_call: TRBV7-2
d_call: NA
clone_size: NA
cdr3_aa: CASSLARSFSGNTIYF
cdr3_nt: TGTGCCAGCAGCTTAGCGCGGTCGTTCTCTGGAAACACCATATATTTT

j_call: TRBJ1-5
cdr3_length: 16
v_call: TRBV28
d_call: TRBD1
clone_size: few
cdr3_aa: CASSFPGQGSNQPQHF
cdr3_nt: TGTGCCAGCAGTTTCCCCGGACAGGGGAGCAATCAGCCCCAGCATTTT

j_call: TRBJ2-6
cdr3_length: 16
v_call: TRBV10-3
d_call: NA
clone_size: NA
cdr3_aa: CAISGSRFSGANVLTF
cdr3_nt: TGTGCCATCTCCGGGAGCCGTTTTTCTGGGGCCAACGTCCTGACTTTC

j_call: TRBJ2-3
cdr3_length: 15
v_call: TRBV7-9
d_call: NA
clone_size: NA
cdr3_aa: CASSLGETRTDTQYF
cdr3_nt: TGTGCCAGCAGCTTAGGCGAAACACGGACAGATACGCAGTATTTT

j_call: TRBJ2-7
cdr3_length: 14
v_call: TRBV6-1
d_call: NA
clone_size: NA
cdr3_aa: CASSPYRSSYEQYF
cdr3_nt: TGTGCCAGCAGCCCCTACCGGAGCTCCTACGAGCAGTACTTC

j_call: TRBJ1-1
cdr3_length: 14
v_call: TRBV12-3/TRBV12-4
d_call: TRBD1
clone_size: NA
cdr3_aa: CASSFSLTGGKTFF
cdr3_nt: TGTGCCAGCAGTTTTAGCTTGACAGGGGGGAAGACTTTCTTT

j_call: TRBJ2-3
cdr3_length: 15
v_call: TRBV4-3
d_call: NA
clone_size: NA
cdr3_aa: CASSQEARRGDTQYF
cdr3_nt: TGCGCCAGCAGCCAAGAAGCACGGAGGGGAGATACGCAGTATTTT

j_call: TRBJ1-5
cdr3_length: 15
v_call: TRBV12-3/TRBV12-4
d_call: NA
clone_size: few
cdr3_aa: CASSSRRGPNQPQHF
cdr3_nt: TGTGCCAGCAGTTCCCGGCGGGGCCCCAATCAGCCCCAGCATTTT

j_call: TRBJ1-2
cdr3_length: 12
v_call: TRBV20-1
d_call: TRBD1
clone_size: NA
cdr3_aa: CSADDRGPGYTF
cdr3_nt: TGCAGTGCTGACGACAGGGGGCCTGGCTACACCTTC

j_call: TRBJ2-3
cdr3_length: 19
v_call: TRBV15
d_call: TRBD2
clone_size: NA
cdr3_aa: CATSTSLGLAGGTTDTQYF
cdr3_nt: TGTGCCACCAGCACCTCGTTAGGGTTAGCGGGAGGAACAACAGATACGCAGTATTTT

j_call: TRBJ2-1
cdr3_length: 14
v_call: TRBV7-9
d_call: TRBD2
clone_size: NA
cdr3_aa: CASSFTSGSDEQFF
cdr3_nt: TGTGCCAGCAGCTTTACTAGCGGGAGTGATGAGCAGTTCTTC

j_call: TRBJ1-1
cdr3_length: 15
v_call: TRBV6-6
d_call: TRBD1
clone_size: NA
cdr3_aa: CASSYRGGDNTEAFF
cdr3_nt: TGTGCCAGCAGTTACCGAGGGGGCGACAACACTGAAGCTTTCTTT

j_call: TRBJ2-5
cdr3_length: 13
v_call: TRBV11-2
d_call: NA
clone_size: NA
cdr3_aa: CASSLLGIETQYF
cdr3_nt: TGTGCCAGCAGCTTATTAGGGATTGAGACCCAGTACTTC

j_call: TRBJ2-2
cdr3_length: 14
v_call: TRBV4-2
d_call: NA
clone_size: NA
cdr3_aa: CASSHQLVPGELFF
cdr3_nt: TGTGCCAGCAGCCACCAACTAGTTCCCGGGGAGCTGTTTTTT

j_call: TRBJ2-5
cdr3_length: 13
v_call: TRBV6-2/TRBV6-3
d_call: NA
clone_size: NA
cdr3_aa: CASSYFALETQYF
cdr3_nt: TGTGCCAGCAGTTACTTCGCCCTAGAGACCCAGTACTTC

j_call: TRBJ2-1
cdr3_length: 17
v_call: TRBV28
d_call: TRBD2
clone_size: NA
cdr3_aa: CASSPLGLADSYNEQFF
cdr3_nt: TGTGCCAGCAGTCCCCTCGGACTAGCGGACTCCTACAATGAGCAGTTCTTC

j_call: TRBJ1-6
cdr3_length: 15
v_call: TRBV6-5
d_call: NA
clone_size: NA
cdr3_aa: CASSYSQIWNSPLHF
cdr3_nt: TGTGCCAGCAGTTACTCACAAATTTGGAATTCACCCCTCCACTTT

j_call: TRBJ2-4
cdr3_length: 15
v_call: TRBV25-1
d_call: TRBD1
clone_size: NA
cdr3_aa: CASSGRGQAKNIQYF
cdr3_nt: TGTGCCAGCAGTGGCAGGGGGCAAGCCAAAAACATTCAGTACTTC

j_call: TRBJ2-1
cdr3_length: 15
v_call: TRBV15
d_call: TRBD2
clone_size: NA
cdr3_aa: CATSSTGTRYNEQFF
cdr3_nt: TGTGCCACCAGCAGTACCGGGACTAGATACAATGAGCAGTTCTTC